Listed below are T cell receptor beta chains from one sample, sequenced in a study of blood T cell repertoires in COVID-19. Assay used: immunoSEQ multiplex PCR; TCRdb lists only in-frame clones, some missing. The sample lists tens of thousands of clones; 86% were seen once. The specimen was peripheral blood. These receptors all come from a man between 25 and 39 years old with acute or convalescent COVID-19. The CDR3 runs from the conserved cysteine through the conserved F or W. The order of the fields is clone size, V gene, D gene, J gene, CDR3 DNA, CDR3 protein. D genes are given only for firm matches. A row's size may be missing; if present it is once, few, many or a size class.

clone size: .
V gene: TRBV10-1
D gene: .
J gene: TRBJ2-1
CDR3 DNA: TGCGCCAGCAGTCCCGGCGGGGCAGGGCGGTGGTACAATGAGCAGTTCTTC
CDR3 protein: CASSPGGAGRWYNEQFF

clone size: .
V gene: TRBV10-2
D gene: .
J gene: TRBJ2-3
CDR3 DNA: TGCGCCACTGAGACAGACACAGATACGCAGTATTTT
CDR3 protein: CATETDTDTQYF

clone size: .
V gene: TRBV5-5
D gene: TRBD1
J gene: TRBJ2-1
CDR3 DNA: TGTGCCAGCAGCTTGCCCGGGACAGGGTCAAAAAATGAGCAGTTCTTC
CDR3 protein: CASSLPGTGSKNEQFF

clone size: .
V gene: TRBV27
D gene: .
J gene: TRBJ2-5
CDR3 DNA: TGTGCCAGCAGTCCGATAGCTAGCGACGAGACCCAGTACTTC
CDR3 protein: CASSPIASDETQYF

clone size: .
V gene: TRBV19
D gene: .
J gene: TRBJ1-5
CDR3 DNA: TGTGCCAGTAGTGTGGGGGGAGGGGTTCAGCCCCAGCATTTT
CDR3 protein: CASSVGGGVQPQHF

clone size: .
V gene: TRBV9
D gene: .
J gene: TRBJ1-3
CDR3 DNA: TGTGCCAGCAGCGCCCGCACGGCCAGGGAAAGCTCTGGAAACACCATATATTTT
CDR3 protein: CASSARTARESSGNTIYF

clone size: few
V gene: TRBV6-1
D gene: .
J gene: TRBJ2-1
CDR3 DNA: TGTGCCAGCAGTGAAAGGCGGGAATGGTCCTACAATGAGCAGTTCTTC
CDR3 protein: CASSERREWSYNEQFF

clone size: .
V gene: TRBV20-1
D gene: TRBD1
J gene: TRBJ2-1
CDR3 DNA: TGCAGTGCTAGTCGGACAGGGCTCTACAATGAGCAGTTCTTC
CDR3 protein: CSASRTGLYNEQFF

clone size: .
V gene: TRBV12-3/TRBV12-4
D gene: .
J gene: TRBJ1-5
CDR3 DNA: TGTGCCAGCAGTCCCGGGAGGGGGTCTGAAGGGCATTTT
CDR3 protein: CASSPGRGSEGHF

clone size: .
V gene: TRBV5-1
D gene: .
J gene: TRBJ2-5
CDR3 DNA: TGCGCCAGCAGCTTGGTTGACAGCCAAGAGACCCAGTACTTC
CDR3 protein: CASSLVDSQETQYF

clone size: .
V gene: TRBV19
D gene: TRBD1
J gene: TRBJ1-2
CDR3 DNA: TGTGCCAGTAGTACGGCATGGGACAGCGTCTATGGCTACACCTTC
CDR3 protein: CASSTAWDSVYGYTF

clone size: .
V gene: TRBV6-5
D gene: .
J gene: TRBJ2-3
CDR3 DNA: TGTGCCAGCAGGCCTTCGGGGACAGATACGCAGTATTTT
CDR3 protein: CASRPSGTDTQYF

clone size: .
V gene: TRBV19
D gene: TRBD1
J gene: TRBJ1-5
CDR3 DNA: TGTGCCAGTAGCGATACAGGGGGCCCAGGTGGTGAGCCCCAGCATTTT
CDR3 protein: CASSDTGGPGGEPQHF

clone size: .
V gene: TRBV19
D gene: .
J gene: TRBJ1-1
CDR3 DNA: TGTGCCAGTAGCAAAATCCCCAGGGATAACACTGAAGCTTTCTTT
CDR3 protein: CASSKIPRDNTEAFF

clone size: .
V gene: TRBV5-1
D gene: .
J gene: TRBJ2-2
CDR3 DNA: TGCGCCAGCAGCTCTACAGGGGGGGTCGCGAACACCGGGGAGCTGTTTTTT
CDR3 protein: CASSSTGGVANTGELFF

clone size: .
V gene: TRBV19
D gene: .
J gene: TRBJ1-5
CDR3 DNA: TGTGCCAGTAGTACGGGTCGGAGCAATCAGCCCCAGCATTTT
CDR3 protein: CASSTGRSNQPQHF

clone size: .
V gene: TRBV18
D gene: TRBD1
J gene: TRBJ2-3
CDR3 DNA: TGTGCCAGCTCACCAAACATGCAGGGGGCTTTAGATACGCAGTATTTT
CDR3 protein: CASSPNMQGALDTQYF

clone size: .
V gene: TRBV7-3
D gene: TRBD2
J gene: TRBJ2-5
CDR3 DNA: TGTGCCAGCAGCCTTCTAGCGGGAGGCGGAGAGACCCAGTACTTC
CDR3 protein: CASSLLAGGGETQYF

clone size: once
V gene: TRBV5-4
D gene: .
J gene: TRBJ2-1
CDR3 DNA: TGTGCCAGCAGCTTTAACAGTAGGTTTGAGCAGTTCTTC
CDR3 protein: CASSFNSRFEQFF

clone size: .
V gene: TRBV7-3
D gene: .
J gene: TRBJ2-3
CDR3 DNA: TGTGCCAGCAGCCAGTCAGGCAGGCCCGCAGATACGCAGTATTTT
CDR3 protein: CASSQSGRPADTQYF

clone size: .
V gene: TRBV30
D gene: TRBD2
J gene: TRBJ2-5
CDR3 DNA: TGTGCCTGGAGTCCCCTAGCGGGAGGGATGGAGACCCAGTACTTC
CDR3 protein: CAWSPLAGGMETQYF

clone size: .
V gene: TRBV18
D gene: TRBD1
J gene: TRBJ1-2
CDR3 DNA: TGTGCCAGCTCACCTAACCCGGGACAGATCTATGGCTACACCTTC
CDR3 protein: CASSPNPGQIYGYTF

clone size: .
V gene: TRBV2
D gene: .
J gene: TRBJ1-2
CDR3 DNA: TGTGCCAGCAGTGGGGTCCTTACGGCACCGCCGGGGGAAGGCTACACCTTC
CDR3 protein: CASSGVLTAPPGEGYTF

clone size: .
V gene: TRBV9
D gene: TRBD1
J gene: TRBJ2-3
CDR3 DNA: TGTGCCAGCAGCGTAGGGGGGACAGGTACTACAGATACGCAGTATTTT
CDR3 protein: CASSVGGTGTTDTQYF

clone size: .
V gene: TRBV25-1
D gene: .
J gene: TRBJ1-2
CDR3 DNA: TGTGCCAGCAGTCAGCTTGGGGAGGGAAAAAACCATGGCTACACCTTC
CDR3 protein: CASSQLGEGKNHGYTF

clone size: .
V gene: TRBV7-2
D gene: TRBD1
J gene: TRBJ1-4
CDR3 DNA: TGTGCCAGCAGCTTAGACAGGGGGCTTGAAAAACTGTTTTTT
CDR3 protein: CASSLDRGLEKLFF

clone size: few
V gene: TRBV5-5
D gene: TRBD1
J gene: TRBJ1-1
CDR3 DNA: TGTGCCAGCAGCTTACCGGGACAGGGTCCAATGAACACTGAAGCTTTCTTT
CDR3 protein: CASSLPGQGPMNTEAFF

clone size: .
V gene: TRBV5-6
D gene: TRBD2
J gene: TRBJ2-7
CDR3 DNA: TGTGCCAGCAGCTTGGACGGGAGGCGCTACGAGCAGTACTTC
CDR3 protein: CASSLDGRRYEQYF

clone size: .
V gene: TRBV29-1
D gene: TRBD1
J gene: TRBJ2-1
CDR3 DNA: TGCAGCGCTGACTTACAGGGGTACTCCTACAATGAGCAGTTCTTC
CDR3 protein: CSADLQGYSYNEQFF